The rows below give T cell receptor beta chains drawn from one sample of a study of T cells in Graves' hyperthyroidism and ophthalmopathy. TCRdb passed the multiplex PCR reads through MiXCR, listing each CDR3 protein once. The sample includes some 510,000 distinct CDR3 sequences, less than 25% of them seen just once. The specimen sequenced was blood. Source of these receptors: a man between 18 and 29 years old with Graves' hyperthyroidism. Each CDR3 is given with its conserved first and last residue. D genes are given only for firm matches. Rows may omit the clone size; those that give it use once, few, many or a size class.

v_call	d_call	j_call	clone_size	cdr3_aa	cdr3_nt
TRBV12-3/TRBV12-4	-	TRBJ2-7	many	CASSGDWPTYEQYF	TGTGCCAGCAGTGGGGACTGGCCCACCTACGAGCAGTACTTC
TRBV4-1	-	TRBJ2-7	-	CASRPGDGSYEQYF	TGCGCCAGCCGACCTGGTGACGGAAGCTACGAGCAGTACTTC
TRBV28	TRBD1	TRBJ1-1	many	CASSFPRDRRSTEAFF	TGTGCCAGCAGTTTCCCTCGGGACAGAAGGAGCACTGAAGCTTTCTTT
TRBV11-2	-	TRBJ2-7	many	CASSYLRERPFEQYF	TGTGCCAGCAGCTACCTACGGGAAAGGCCCTTCGAGCAGTACTTC
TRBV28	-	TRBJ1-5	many	CASSKATDSNQPQHF	TGTGCCAGCAGCAAGGCCACCGATAGCAATCAGCCCCAGCATTTT
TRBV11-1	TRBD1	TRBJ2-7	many	CASSLADRGEYEQYF	TGTGCCAGCAGCTTAGCGGACAGGGGCGAATACGAGCAGTACTTC
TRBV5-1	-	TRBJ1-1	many	CASSWQGIVNTEAFF	TGCGCCAGCAGCTGGCAGGGAATCGTGAACACTGAAGCTTTCTTT
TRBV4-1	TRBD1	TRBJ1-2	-	CASSLSTGGMNGYTF	TGCGCCAGCAGCCTCTCGACAGGGGGCATGAATGGCTACACCTTC
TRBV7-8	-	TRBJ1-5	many	CANSLLVGTGQPQHF	TGTGCCAACAGCCTATTGGTTGGAACGGGTCAGCCCCAGCATTTT
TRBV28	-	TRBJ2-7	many	CASTGINEQYF	TGTGCCAGCACAGGGATAAACGAGCAGTACTTC
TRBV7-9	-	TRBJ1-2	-	CASSLILQNYGYTF	TGTGCCAGCAGCTTAATTCTGCAGAACTATGGCTACACCTTC
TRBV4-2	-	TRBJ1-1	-	CASSQEGLEGIAEAFF	TGTGCCAGCAGCCAAGAGGGGTTAGAGGGTATCGCTGAAGCTTTCTTT
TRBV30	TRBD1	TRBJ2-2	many	CAYKSGGENTGELFF	TGTGCCTATAAGTCAGGGGGCGAGAACACCGGGGAGCTGTTTTTT
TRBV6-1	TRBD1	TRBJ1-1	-	CASSPGTGAGNTEAFF	TGTGCCAGCAGTCCCGGGACAGGGGCAGGGAACACTGAAGCTTTCTTT
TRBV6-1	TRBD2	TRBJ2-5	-	CASIRLAGGETQYF	TGTGCCAGCATAAGACTAGCGGGGGGAGAGACCCAGTACTTC
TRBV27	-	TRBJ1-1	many	CASSVGHKNTEAFF	TGTGCCAGCAGTGTCGGACACAAGAACACTGAAGCTTTCTTT
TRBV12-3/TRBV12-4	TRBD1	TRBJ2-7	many	CASSPTDRVPYEQHF	TGTGCCAGCAGTCCGACCGACAGGGTTCCCTACGAGCAGCACTTC
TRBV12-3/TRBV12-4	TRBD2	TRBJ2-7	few	CASSPWGLAGSYEQYF	TGTGCCAGCAGTCCGTGGGGACTAGCGGGCTCCTACGAGCAGTACTTC
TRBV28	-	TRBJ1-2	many	CASSLSPYGYTF	TGTGCCAGCAGTTTAAGTCCTTATGGCTACACCTTC
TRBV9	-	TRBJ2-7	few	CASSVSDGSTYEQYF	TGTGCCAGCAGCGTTTCGGACGGATCTACCTACGAGCAGTACTTC
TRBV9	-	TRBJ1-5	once	CASSVEDSNQPQHF	TGTGCCAGCAGCGTAGAGGACAGCAATCAGCCCCAGCATTTT
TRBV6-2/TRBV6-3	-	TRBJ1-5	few	CASSYRDGGKQPQHF	TGTGCCAGCAGTTACCGGGATGGGGGGAAGCAGCCCCAGCATTTT
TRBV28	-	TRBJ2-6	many	CASSLIADTYSGANVLTF	TGTGCCAGCAGTTTAATTGCAGATACCTACTCTGGGGCCAACGTCCTGACTTTC
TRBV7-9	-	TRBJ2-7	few	CASSSEVDSSYEQYF	TGTGCCAGCAGCTCAGAGGTAGACAGCTCCTACGAGCAGTACTTC
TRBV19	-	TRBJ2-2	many	CATSWGPNTGELFF	TGTGCCACATCCTGGGGGCCGAACACCGGGGAGCTGTTTTTT
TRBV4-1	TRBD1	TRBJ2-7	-	CASSQQDRDTYEQYF	TGCGCCAGCAGCCAGCAGGACAGGGATACCTACGAGCAGTACTTC
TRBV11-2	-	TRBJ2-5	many	CASSFTGTPKYDETQYF	TGTGCCAGCAGCTTTACCGGGACACCAAAGTATGACGAGACCCAGTACTTC
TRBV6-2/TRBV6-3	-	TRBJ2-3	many	CASSYEGGDTQYF	TGTGCCAGCAGTTATGAAGGAGGAGATACGCAGTATTTT
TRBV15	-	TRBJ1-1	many	CATSRVNTEAFF	TGTGCCACCAGCAGGGTGAACACTGAAGCTTTCTTT
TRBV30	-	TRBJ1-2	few	CAWSVGGPF	TGTGCCTGGAGTGTCGGTGGCCCTTTC
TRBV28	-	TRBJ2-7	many	CASSPARGLPSYEQYF	TGTGCCAGCAGTCCAGCGAGGGGACTTCCGTCCTACGAGCAGTACTTC
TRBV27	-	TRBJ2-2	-	CASGERNTGELFF	TGTGCCTCAGGGGAGCGGAACACCGGGGAGCTGTTTTTT
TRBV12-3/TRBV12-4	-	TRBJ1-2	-	CASTDSSNYGYTF	TGTGCCAGCACAGACAGTTCTAACTATGGCTACACCTTC
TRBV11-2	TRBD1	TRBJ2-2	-	CASSLGGLDRAVTGELFF	TGTGCCAGCAGCTTAGGGGGACTGGACAGGGCAGTCACCGGGGAGCTGTTTTTT
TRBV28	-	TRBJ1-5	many	CASSQSIQGQPQHF	TGTGCCAGCAGCCAATCGATCCAGGGTCAGCCCCAGCATTTT
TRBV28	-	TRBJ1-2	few	CASSPRWAGEGGYTF	TGTGCCAGCAGCCCCCGTTGGGCAGGGGAGGGAGGCTACACCTTC
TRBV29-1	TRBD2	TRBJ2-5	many	CSVAGGVETQYF	TGCAGCGTAGCGGGGGGGGTAGAGACCCAGTACTTC
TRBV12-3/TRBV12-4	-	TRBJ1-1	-	CASSFARQRRVNTEAFF	TGTGCCAGCAGTTTTGCCCGACAAAGACGGGTGAACACTGAAGCTTTCTTT
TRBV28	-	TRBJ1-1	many	CASSFPGDTEAFF	TGTGCCAGCAGTTTTCCGGGGGACACTGAAGCTTTCTTT
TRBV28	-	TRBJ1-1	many	CASSLARRNTEAFF	TGTGCCAGCAGTTTAGCCAGACGGAACACTGAAGCTTTCTTT
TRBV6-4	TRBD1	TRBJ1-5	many	CASSPGTGGLNSNQPQHF	TGTGCCAGCAGCCCCGGGACAGGGGGCCTCAATAGCAATCAGCCCCAGCATTTT
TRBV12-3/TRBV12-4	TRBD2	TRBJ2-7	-	CASSLLAGVSHEQYF	TGTGCCAGCAGCCTTCTAGCGGGAGTCAGCCACGAGCAGTACTTC
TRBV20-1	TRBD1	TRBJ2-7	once	CSASYRGPEQYF	TGCAGTGCTTCCTACAGGGGACCCGAGCAGTACTTC
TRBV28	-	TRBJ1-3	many	CASSLRGGWRVYSGNTIYF	TGTGCCAGCAGTTTAAGAGGAGGGTGGAGGGTTTATTCTGGAAACACCATATATTTT
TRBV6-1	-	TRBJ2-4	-	CASSESRLAKNIQYF	TGTGCCAGCAGTGAAAGCAGACTAGCCAAAAACATTCAGTACTTC
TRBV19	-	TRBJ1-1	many	CASSMNGNTEAFF	TGTGCCAGTAGTATGAACGGGAACACTGAAGCTTTCTTT
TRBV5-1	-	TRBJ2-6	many	CASSFDSGANVLTF	TGCGCCAGCAGCTTTGACTCTGGGGCCAACGTCCTGACTTTC
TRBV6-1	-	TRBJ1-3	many	CATRGPGNTIYF	TGTGCCACCCGGGGGCCTGGAAACACCATATATTTT
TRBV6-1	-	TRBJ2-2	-	CASSEQPRANTGELFF	TGTGCCAGCAGCGAACAACCGCGAGCGAACACCGGGGAGCTGTTTTTT
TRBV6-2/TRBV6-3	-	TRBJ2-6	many	CASSYRGSGANVLTF	TGTGCCAGCAGTTACCGGGGATCTGGGGCCAACGTCCTGACTTTC
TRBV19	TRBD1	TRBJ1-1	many	CASNRGGMNTEAFF	TGTGCCAGCAACAGGGGCGGGATGAACACTGAAGCTTTCTTT
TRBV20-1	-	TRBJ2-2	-	CSAARLVGAGELLF	TGCAGTGCCGCTAGACTAGTGGGTGCCGGGGAGCTGCTTTTT
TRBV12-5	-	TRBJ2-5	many	CASDRAHQETQYF	TGTGCTAGTGATCGGGCCCACCAAGAGACCCAGTACTTC
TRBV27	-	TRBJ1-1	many	CASRTGFTEAFF	TGTGCCAGCAGAACGGGCTTCACTGAAGCTTTCTTT
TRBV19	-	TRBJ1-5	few	CASSLHLGHGAWGPQHF	TGTGCCAGTAGTCTCCACCTGGGACACGGAGCCTGGGGACCCCAGCATTTT
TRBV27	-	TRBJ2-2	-	CASSLRRAEGAGELFF	TGTGCCAGCAGTTTGAGGAGGGCCGAAGGGGCCGGGGAGCTGTTTTTT
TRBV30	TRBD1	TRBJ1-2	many	CAWRKGGGYTF	TGTGCCTGGAGGAAAGGGGGCGGCTACACCTTC